This is a list of T cell receptor beta chains from one sample in a study of response to subunit inactivated influenza vaccine. MiXCR, applied by TCRdb to the RT-PCR reads, yields one record per CDR3 protein. The table includes fewer than 250,000 distinct CDR3 sequences, around an eighth detected once. The sequencing here drew on CD8+ T cells sorted from PBMCs, taken approximately 5 days after vaccination. These receptors came from a man over 45 who received an inactivated influenza vaccine. CDR3s include the opening cysteine and the closing phenylalanine or tryptophan. A D gene is named only where the DNA matches it firmly. Size is stated for part of the rows, as once, few or many counts, or as a class when the clone is expanded.

j_gene: TRBJ1-2
abundance: -
v_gene: TRBV29-1
d_gene: -
CDR3aa: CSVEAGARGYTF
CDR3nt: TGCAGCGTTGAAGCGGGCGCGAGGGGCTACACCTTC

j_gene: TRBJ2-3
abundance: few
v_gene: TRBV4-1
d_gene: -
CDR3aa: CASSQTRSVTDTQYF
CDR3nt: TGCGCCAGCAGCCAGACCCGGAGCGTAACAGATACGCAGTATTTT

j_gene: TRBJ1-6
abundance: -
v_gene: TRBV4-3
d_gene: -
CDR3aa: CASSQVARGISPLHF
CDR3nt: TGCGCCAGCAGCCAAGTCGCCAGGGGTATTTCACCCCTCCACTTT

j_gene: TRBJ2-1
abundance: many
v_gene: TRBV12-3/TRBV12-4
d_gene: -
CDR3aa: CASTYSNEQFF
CDR3nt: TGTGCCAGCACTTATTCCAATGAGCAGTTCTTC

j_gene: TRBJ2-3
abundance: -
v_gene: TRBV5-1
d_gene: -
CDR3aa: CASSPRLVLSTDTQYF
CDR3nt: TGCGCCAGCAGCCCCAGACTAGTCCTTAGCACAGATACGCAGTATTTT

j_gene: TRBJ2-7
abundance: few
v_gene: TRBV29-1
d_gene: -
CDR3aa: CSVEEPLPGPLTYLTYEQYF
CDR3nt: TGCAGCGTTGAAGAACCACTACCGGGGCCGCTTACCTATTTGACCTACGAGCAGTACTTC

j_gene: TRBJ2-1
abundance: few
v_gene: TRBV7-9
d_gene: -
CDR3aa: CASSFREWQFF
CDR3nt: TGTGCCAGCAGCTTCCGTGAGTGGCAGTTCTTC

j_gene: TRBJ1-1
abundance: -
v_gene: TRBV27
d_gene: -
CDR3aa: CASTPIPNTEAFF
CDR3nt: TGTGCCAGCACCCCTATACCGAACACTGAAGCTTTCTTT

j_gene: TRBJ2-1
abundance: few
v_gene: TRBV6-5
d_gene: -
CDR3aa: CASSSGAATYNEQFF
CDR3nt: TGTGCCAGCAGTTCGGGGGCCGCGACCTACAATGAGCAGTTCTTC

j_gene: TRBJ2-1
abundance: many
v_gene: TRBV27
d_gene: TRBD2
CDR3aa: CASSLPGTRKFF
CDR3nt: TGTGCCAGCAGTCTCCCCGGGACTAGGAAGTTCTTC

j_gene: TRBJ2-7
abundance: -
v_gene: TRBV7-9
d_gene: -
CDR3aa: CASSKSISYEQYF
CDR3nt: TGTGCCAGCAGCAAGTCCATATCCTACGAGCAGTACTTC

j_gene: TRBJ2-7
abundance: -
v_gene: TRBV6-1
d_gene: -
CDR3aa: CASSPDSGGYYEQYF
CDR3nt: TGTGCCAGCAGTCCCGACAGTGGCGGCTACTACGAGCAGTACTTC

j_gene: TRBJ2-1
abundance: -
v_gene: TRBV27
d_gene: -
CDR3aa: CASSTIAVLSYNEQFF
CDR3nt: TGTGCCAGCAGTACTATAGCGGTACTATCCTACAATGAGCAGTTCTTC

j_gene: TRBJ2-5
abundance: few
v_gene: TRBV27
d_gene: TRBD2
CDR3aa: CASSLLALAKETQYF
CDR3nt: TGTGCCAGCAGTCTACTCGCACTAGCGAAAGAGACCCAGTACTTC

j_gene: TRBJ1-2
abundance: -
v_gene: TRBV28
d_gene: TRBD1
CDR3aa: CASSLVGQGAYGGYGYTF
CDR3nt: TGTGCCAGCAGTTTAGTGGGTCAGGGGGCATATGGGGGCTATGGCTACACCTTC

j_gene: TRBJ1-4
abundance: once
v_gene: TRBV6-6
d_gene: -
CDR3aa: CASSYTTLEKLFF
CDR3nt: TGTGCCAGCAGTTACACGACCCTGGAAAAACTGTTTTTT

j_gene: TRBJ2-5
abundance: many
v_gene: TRBV7-2
d_gene: TRBD1
CDR3aa: CASSFRDRGTETQYF
CDR3nt: TGTGCCAGCAGCTTCCGGGACAGGGGTACGGAGACCCAGTACTTC

j_gene: TRBJ2-7
abundance: -
v_gene: TRBV29-1
d_gene: TRBD1
CDR3aa: CSVEVRDRPAYEQYF
CDR3nt: TGCAGCGTTGAAGTGCGGGACAGGCCGGCCTACGAGCAGTACTTC

j_gene: TRBJ2-1
abundance: few
v_gene: TRBV7-6
d_gene: -
CDR3aa: CASSLDPGNEQFF
CDR3nt: TGTGCCAGCAGCTTAGATCCCGGGAATGAGCAGTTCTTC

j_gene: TRBJ1-5
abundance: -
v_gene: TRBV20-1
d_gene: -
CDR3aa: CSARSQSNQPQHF
CDR3nt: TGCAGTGCTCGGTCACAGAGCAATCAGCCCCAGCATTTT

j_gene: TRBJ2-5
abundance: -
v_gene: TRBV13
d_gene: -
CDR3aa: CASSQKLGETQYF
CDR3nt: TGTGCCAGCAGCCAAAAACTGGGGGAGACCCAGTACTTC

j_gene: TRBJ1-2
abundance: -
v_gene: TRBV6-2/TRBV6-3
d_gene: TRBD1
CDR3aa: CASSYVRRGTDYGYTF
CDR3nt: TGTGCCAGCAGTTACGTACGGCGAGGGACAGACTATGGCTACACCTTC

j_gene: TRBJ2-5
abundance: few
v_gene: TRBV4-3
d_gene: -
CDR3aa: CASSQDTQETQYF
CDR3nt: TGCGCCAGCAGCCAAGATACCCAAGAGACCCAGTACTTC

j_gene: TRBJ1-4
abundance: few
v_gene: TRBV12-3/TRBV12-4
d_gene: -
CDR3aa: CASSPETGPNEKLFF
CDR3nt: TGTGCCAGCAGTCCGGAGACAGGACCTAATGAAAAACTGTTTTTT

j_gene: TRBJ2-1
abundance: few
v_gene: TRBV27
d_gene: -
CDR3aa: CASSLLVRNYNEQFF
CDR3nt: TGTGCCAGCAGTTTACTTGTCAGAAACTACAATGAGCAGTTCTTC

j_gene: TRBJ2-7
abundance: few
v_gene: TRBV28
d_gene: -
CDR3aa: CASSLFTGQEQYF
CDR3nt: TGTGCCAGCAGTTTATTCACAGGGCAAGAGCAGTACTTC

j_gene: TRBJ2-2
abundance: -
v_gene: TRBV11-2
d_gene: -
CDR3aa: CASSATRGAGTGELFF
CDR3nt: TGTGCCAGCAGCGCCACCAGGGGCGCGGGCACCGGGGAGCTGTTTTTT

j_gene: TRBJ1-4
abundance: -
v_gene: TRBV11-2
d_gene: -
CDR3aa: CASSHLLVGPPNEKLFF
CDR3nt: TGTGCCAGCAGCCATCTCTTAGTTGGGCCGCCTAATGAAAAACTGTTTTTT

j_gene: TRBJ2-7
abundance: few
v_gene: TRBV24-1
d_gene: TRBD2
CDR3aa: CATSDTGGYEQYF
CDR3nt: TGTGCCACCAGTGACACCGGGGGGTACGAGCAGTACTTC

j_gene: TRBJ2-5
abundance: -
v_gene: TRBV13
d_gene: TRBD2
CDR3aa: CASTLAAKETQYF
CDR3nt: TGTGCCAGCACACTAGCGGCTAAAGAGACCCAGTACTTC

j_gene: TRBJ2-5
abundance: many
v_gene: TRBV28
d_gene: -
CDR3aa: CASSLQGIGGETQYF
CDR3nt: TGTGCCAGCAGTTTACAGGGTATAGGAGGAGAGACCCAGTACTTC

j_gene: TRBJ2-3
abundance: -
v_gene: TRBV27
d_gene: TRBD2
CDR3aa: CASSTGLAGGIDTQYF
CDR3nt: TGTGCCAGCAGTACGGGACTAGCGGGAGGTATAGATACGCAGTATTTT

j_gene: TRBJ1-2
abundance: few
v_gene: TRBV12-3/TRBV12-4
d_gene: -
CDR3aa: CASSTDSLGGYGYTF
CDR3nt: TGTGCCAGCAGTACGGACAGTTTAGGGGGCTATGGCTACACCTTC

j_gene: TRBJ2-1
abundance: -
v_gene: TRBV5-5
d_gene: TRBD2
CDR3aa: CASSGGLAGEHEQFF
CDR3nt: TGTGCCAGCAGCGGCGGACTAGCGGGAGAGCATGAGCAGTTCTTC

j_gene: TRBJ1-1
abundance: -
v_gene: TRBV6-5
d_gene: -
CDR3aa: CASRLGGENTEAFF
CDR3nt: TGTGCCAGCAGACTCGGTGGGGAGAACACTGAAGCTTTCTTT

j_gene: TRBJ2-7
abundance: -
v_gene: TRBV12-3/TRBV12-4
d_gene: -
CDR3aa: CASRQEGLYEQYF
CDR3nt: TGTGCCAGCAGACAAGAGGGACTCTACGAGCAGTACTTC

j_gene: TRBJ2-2
abundance: few
v_gene: TRBV24-1
d_gene: TRBD1
CDR3aa: CATSDPGTGYNTGELFF
CDR3nt: TGTGCCACCAGTGACCCCGGGACAGGGTACAACACCGGGGAGCTGTTTTTT

j_gene: TRBJ2-5
abundance: -
v_gene: TRBV6-1
d_gene: -
CDR3aa: CASSEWGAQETQYF
CDR3nt: TGTGCCAGCAGTGAATGGGGGGCCCAAGAGACCCAGTACTTC

j_gene: TRBJ2-7
abundance: few
v_gene: TRBV6-2/TRBV6-3
d_gene: TRBD2
CDR3aa: CASRPPRTSYEQYF
CDR3nt: TGTGCCAGCAGACCCCCCCGGACTAGCTACGAGCAGTACTTC

j_gene: TRBJ2-7
abundance: -
v_gene: TRBV7-9
d_gene: -
CDR3aa: CASSLSARVGSEQYF
CDR3nt: TGTGCCAGCAGCTTAAGCGCCCGTGTCGGTTCCGAGCAGTACTTC

j_gene: TRBJ1-2
abundance: few
v_gene: TRBV4-2
d_gene: -
CDR3aa: CASSQMTDYGYTF
CDR3nt: TGTGCCAGCAGCCAAATGACGGACTATGGCTACACCTTC

j_gene: TRBJ2-7
abundance: -
v_gene: TRBV6-5
d_gene: -
CDR3aa: CASSYSVASYEQYF
CDR3nt: TGTGCCAGCAGTTACTCAGTTGCCTCCTACGAGCAGTACTTC

j_gene: TRBJ2-1
abundance: -
v_gene: TRBV7-9
d_gene: TRBD2
CDR3aa: CASSLNRGRAGDNEQFF
CDR3nt: TGTGCCAGCAGCTTAAATCGCGGGAGGGCCGGGGACAATGAGCAGTTCTTC

j_gene: TRBJ1-5
abundance: few
v_gene: TRBV4-1
d_gene: -
CDR3aa: CASSQGRWGQPQHF
CDR3nt: TGCGCCAGCAGCCAAGGGAGGTGGGGTCAGCCCCAGCATTTT

j_gene: TRBJ1-2
abundance: -
v_gene: TRBV20-1
d_gene: TRBD1
CDR3aa: CSARPSTGYGYTF
CDR3nt: TGCAGTGCTAGACCGTCGACAGGGTATGGCTACACCTTC

j_gene: TRBJ2-1
abundance: -
v_gene: TRBV7-6
d_gene: TRBD1
CDR3aa: CASSLTELDRVLYNEQFF
CDR3nt: TGTGCCAGCAGCTTAACGGAACTAGACAGGGTACTCTACAATGAGCAGTTCTTC

j_gene: TRBJ2-5
abundance: many
v_gene: TRBV3-1
d_gene: TRBD2
CDR3aa: CASSQEPFWTSGIVTQYF
CDR3nt: TGTGCCAGCAGCCAAGAGCCTTTTTGGACTAGCGGGATAGTGACCCAGTACTTC

j_gene: TRBJ2-3
abundance: few
v_gene: TRBV6-1
d_gene: -
CDR3aa: CASSRGFLQTDTQYF
CDR3nt: TGTGCCAGCAGCAGGGGTTTTCTTCAAACAGATACGCAGTATTTT

j_gene: TRBJ1-5
abundance: few
v_gene: TRBV4-2
d_gene: -
CDR3aa: CASSPGRGDQPQHF
CDR3nt: TGTGCCAGCAGCCCAGGACGGGGGGATCAGCCCCAGCATTTT

j_gene: TRBJ2-3
abundance: few
v_gene: TRBV6-5
d_gene: TRBD2
CDR3aa: CASSYSGGVQGDTQYF
CDR3nt: TGTGCCAGCAGTTACTCGGGAGGGGTACAAGGAGATACGCAGTATTTT

j_gene: TRBJ2-7
abundance: -
v_gene: TRBV6-2/TRBV6-3
d_gene: -
CDR3aa: CASSYGGGVVEQYF
CDR3nt: TGTGCCAGCAGTTACGGCGGCGGCGTGGTCGAGCAGTACTTC